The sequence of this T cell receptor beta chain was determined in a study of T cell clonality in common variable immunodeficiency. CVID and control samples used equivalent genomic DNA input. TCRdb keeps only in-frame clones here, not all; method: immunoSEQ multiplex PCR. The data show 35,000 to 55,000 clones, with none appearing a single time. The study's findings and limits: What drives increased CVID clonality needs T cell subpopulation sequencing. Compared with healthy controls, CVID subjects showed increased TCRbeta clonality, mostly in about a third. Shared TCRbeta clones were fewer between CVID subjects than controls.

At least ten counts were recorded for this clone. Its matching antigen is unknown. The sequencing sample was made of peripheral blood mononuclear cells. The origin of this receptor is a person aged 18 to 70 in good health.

The CDR3 reads CASSGGQTTDTQYF. The sequenced CDR3 bases are TGCGCCAGCAGCGGGGGACAAACCACAGATACG. V and J are TRBV5-1 and TRBJ2-3, with D perhaps TRBD1 (6 bases). The CDR3 end falls 3 residues outside the read, so it is completed with the germline J gene. This CDR3 has 14 residues. The germline gives CDR1 SGHRS, CDR2 YFSETQ. Trimming removed 4 bases at V and 2 bases at J, with 11 bases between.